This TCR beta chain derives from a study of control samples from healthy donors and cancer patients. Per germline, CDR1 MNHEY and CDR2 SVGAGI. The CDR3 has 15 amino acids. V dropped 6 bases and J dropped 2 bases, with 14 bases sitting between them. Clones were read by immunoSEQ multiplex PCR, and TCRdb kept only the in-frame ones, dropping some. The profile covers tens of thousands of clones, with roughly 94% appearing a single time and roughly 2.3% taken by the ten largest. Sequencing was carried out using blood. This chain uses TRBV6-5 with TRBJ2-1, with no clear D. The receptor comes from a man aged 25 to 40 in good health. In nucleotides, the CDR3 is TGTGCCAGCAGGCCCCGGCCGGTAGCCTACAATGAGCAGTTCTTC. It specifies CASRPRPVAYNEQFF.